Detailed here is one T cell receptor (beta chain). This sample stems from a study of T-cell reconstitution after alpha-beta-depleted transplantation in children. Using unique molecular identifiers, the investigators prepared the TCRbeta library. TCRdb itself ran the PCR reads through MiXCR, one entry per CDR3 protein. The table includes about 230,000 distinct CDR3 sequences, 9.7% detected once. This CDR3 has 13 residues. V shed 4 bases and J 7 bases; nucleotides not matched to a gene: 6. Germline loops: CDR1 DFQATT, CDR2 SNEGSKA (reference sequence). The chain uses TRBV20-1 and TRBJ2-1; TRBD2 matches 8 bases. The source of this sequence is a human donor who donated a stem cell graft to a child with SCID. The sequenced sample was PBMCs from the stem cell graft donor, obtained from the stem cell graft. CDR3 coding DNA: TGCAGTGCTATTGGCGGGGGGAAGAATGAGCAGTTCTTC. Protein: CSAIGGGKNEQFF.